One sample yielded the 31 T cell receptor beta chains listed below, sequenced in a study of CXCR3-negative and CXCR3-positive naive CD8 T cells. In preparing the TRB cDNA libraries, 5' RACE with UMI labels was used. TCRdb re-called the 5' RACE reads; every CDR3 protein appears as one record, without DNA. This sample's table has about 42,000 distinct CDR3 sequences. Sequenced: naive CXCR3- CD8+ T cells from blood. The subset: CD45RO-CCR7+CD27+CD95- naive CD8+ T cells lacking CXCR3 (TNR3-). These TCRs come from a human donor in good health. Some clones in this sample may be carry-over from other donors' samples.

This chain joins TRBV7-9 and TRBJ2-1; TCRdb's D gene call, TRBD1, goes unchecked for lack of DNA. CDR3 size: 20 residues. In germline, CDR1 is SEHNR, CDR2 FQNEAQ (reference sequence). The CDR3 loop reads CASSLARDRAISGGYNEQFF.

The chain is built from TRBV29-1 and TRBJ2-1; TCRdb's D gene call, TRBD2, goes unchecked for lack of DNA. There are 14 residues in the CDR3. The V gene's germline CDR1 is SQVTM and CDR2 ANQGSEA. CDR3 in amino acids: CSVVVAGVHNEQFF.

The chain is built from TRBV7-2 and TRBJ1-6. The CDR3 covers 16 residues. Germline CDR1 SGHTA, CDR2 FQGNSA. The CDR3 region is CASSLEGAPYNSPLHF.

The J gene is TRBJ1-3, the V gene TRBV6-2 or TRBV6-3. Germline CDR1 MNHEY, CDR2 SVGEGT. This CDR3 contains 16 residues. The chain's CDR3 is CASSYSGTDAGNTIYF.

The CDR3 sequence is CSVWTSGGRTGELFF. The chain is built from TRBV29-1 and TRBJ2-2; TCRdb picks TRBD2, but there is no DNA to check that call. Germline V gives CDR1 SQVTM, CDR2 ANQGSEA. The CDR3 runs 15 residues.

CDR3 loop: CASSQGAGSYGYTF. V is TRBV14 and J is TRBJ1-2; the D gene TCRdb calls, TRBD1, cannot be checked with no DNA. The CDR3 sequence is 14 residues long. Germline lookup yields CDR1 SGHDN and CDR2 FVKESK.

The V call is TRBV5-1, the J call TRBJ1-1; there is no DNA to check the TCRdb D call of TRBD1. Per germline, CDR1 SGHRS and CDR2 YFSETQ. The CDR3 has 17 amino acids. CDR3 residues: CASSPPRLGQINTEAFF.

The J gene is TRBJ1-3, the V gene TRBV10-3; TCRdb gives TRBD1 as the D gene, but with no DNA this cannot be confirmed. CDR1 and CDR2 (germline): ENHRY, SYGVKD. The CDR3 is 16 residues long. The CDR3 loop is CAISGGTADPEDTIYF.

In terms of frequency, this clonotype is medium-sized (0.01 to 0.1%). CDR3: CASSSSVVPYNEQFF. The chain combines TRBV11-3 with TRBJ2-1. The CDR3 runs to 15 residues. Germline-derived CDR1 and CDR2 are SGHNT and YENEEA.

The chain is built from TRBV6-2 or TRBV6-3 and TRBJ2-7; TCRdb designates TRBD1, a call that cannot be tested without DNA. CDR3 length equals 12 residues. Germline CDR1 and CDR2: MNHEY and SVGEGT. The CDR3 protein is CASSPPGSEQYF.

CDR3 amino acids: CARGGADPTDTQYF. The genes are TRBV7-2 and TRBJ2-3; no DNA is available, so the TRBD1 call from TCRdb remains unchecked. Germline assignment: CDR1 SGHTA and CDR2 FQGNSA. The CDR3 loop spans 14 amino acids.

This chain links TRBV7-6 with TRBJ2-7; lacking DNA, the TRBD1 call made by TCRdb goes unchecked. CDR3 size: 15 residues. CDR1 and CDR2 from the germline V gene are SGHVS and FNYEAQ. CDR3 in amino acids: CASSLGGTGIYEQYF. The whole variable domain, remainder taken from reference TRBV7-6 and TRBJ2-7, is GAGVSQSPRYKVTKRGQDVALRCDPISGHVSLYWYRQALGQGPEFLTYFNYEAQQDKSGLPNDRFSAERPEGSISTLTIQRTEQRDSAMYRCASSLGGTGIYEQYFGPGTRLTVT.

The chain has TRBV5-6 and TRBJ1-4. The CDR3 contains 14 residues. Germline V gene data show CDR1 as SGHDT and CDR2 as YYEEEE. The CDR3 sequence is CASSLDGVNEKLFF.

V and J are TRBV3-1 and TRBJ2-5; as DNA is missing, the TRBD1 call by TCRdb cannot be tested. The CDR3 length is 19 residues. In germline, CDR1 is LGHDT, CDR2 YNNKEL (reference sequence). The CDR3 is CASSQDRGAASVFQETQYF.

The rearrangement uses TRBV4-2 and TRBJ2-7. The CDR3 has 16 amino acids. Germline CDR1 and CDR2: LGHNA and YNFKEQ. This CDR3 is CASSQEMMTASYEQYF.

This rearrangement joins TRBV28 to TRBJ2-3; the TCRdb D gene call, TRBD2, has no DNA to confirm it. Germline V gene data show CDR1 as MDHEN and CDR2 as SYDVKM. The CDR3 is 13 amino acids. CDR3 sequence: CASSLGTLDTQYF.

The V gene is TRBV20-1, the J gene TRBJ1-6; TCRdb returns TRBD1, unconfirmable since there is no DNA. CDR1 and CDR2 (germline): DFQATT, SNEGSKA (reference sequence). The CDR3 totals 13 residues. The CDR3 sequence: CSARDRGSSPLHF.

The chain recombines TRBV29-1 with TRBJ2-7; lacking DNA, the TRBD2 call made by TCRdb goes unchecked. CDR1 is SQVTM and CDR2 is ANQGSEA in the germline V gene. This CDR3 region has 16 residues. The CDR3 sequence is CSVEIGPTSTTGEQYF.

CDR3 in amino acids: CASSLVSDLRRRAFF. The chain couples TRBV7-2 to TRBJ1-1. Germline lookup yields CDR1 SGHTA and CDR2 FQGNSA. The CDR3 is made up of 15 amino acids.

The J gene is TRBJ2-3, the V gene TRBV7-9. The CDR3 length is 15 residues. In germline, CDR1 is SEHNR, CDR2 FQNEAQ (reference sequence). The CDR3 spells CASSPIDRYTDTQYF.

This rearrangement joins TRBV4-3 to TRBJ2-2; absent DNA, TCRdb's TRBD1 call cannot be checked. CDR3 length equals 16 residues. Germline V gene sequence: CDR1 LGHNA, CDR2 YSLEER. This chain's CDR3 is CASSQPTDSNTGELFF.

This chain connects TRBV12-3 or TRBV12-4 to TRBJ2-2; TCRdb indicates TRBD2, and absent DNA this call remains unverified. This CDR3 has 15 residues. This CDR3 reads CASTFGRMNTGELFF.

The genes are TRBV5-1 and TRBJ1-1; TCRdb outputs TRBD1, but without DNA this stays unchecked. The germline V gene has CDR1 SGHRS and CDR2 YFSETQ. The CDR3 is 14 residues long. The CDR3 protein is CASRRTGMNTEAFF.

This chain uses TRBV29-1 with TRBJ1-1; the D gene TCRdb calls, TRBD1, cannot be checked with no DNA. This CDR3 has 13 residues. CDR1 and CDR2 from the germline V gene are SQVTM and ANQGSEA. The CDR3 spells CSVTGTKNTEAFF.

The chain joins TRBV7-3 to TRBJ2-3; TCRdb names TRBD2, which stays unverified in the absence of DNA. There are 17 residues in the CDR3. Germline loops: CDR1 SGHTA, CDR2 FQGTGA. The CDR3 protein is CASSSGLAGTSTDTQYF.

The chain carries TRBV28 and TRBJ2-2; TCRdb's D call of TRBD2 is untestable without DNA. The CDR3 contains 15 residues. Germline-derived CDR1 and CDR2 are MDHEN and SYDVKM. CDR3 in amino acids: CASSFLAGVPGELFF.

The chain joins TRBV4-3 to TRBJ1-6. The CDR3 loop spans 15 amino acids. Per germline, CDR1 LGHNA and CDR2 YSLEER. The CDR3 sequence: CASSQEGLESSPLHF.

The chain has TRBV4-1 and TRBJ2-1; TCRdb's D gene call, TRBD2, goes unchecked for lack of DNA. Germline V gene data show CDR1 as MGHRA and CDR2 as YSYEKL. The CDR3 spans 16 residues. CDR3 region: CASSLPLAGAYNEQFF.

The chain has TRBV29-1 and TRBJ2-1; TCRdb lists TRBD2, though no DNA is available to test this call. CDR1 is SQVTM, CDR2 ANQGSEA, per germline. This CDR3 is 13 amino acids long. CDR3 sequence reads: CSVRASGVNEQFF.

The J gene is TRBJ2-1, the V gene TRBV7-3; the D call of TRBD1 rests on TCRdb alone, since no DNA is present to check it. The germline V gene encodes CDR1 SGHTA and CDR2 FQGTGA. The CDR3 totals 13 residues. The CDR3 reads CASSLDWTGEQFF.

The CDR3 sequence: CASSLVGGGASYEQYF. The chain joins TRBV7-8 to TRBJ2-7; the TCRdb call, TRBD1, lacks DNA for checking. Germline CDR1 reads SGHVS; CDR2 reads FQNEAQ. The CDR3 covers 16 residues.